This T cell receptor (beta chain) was recorded in a study of CD8 T cells in ankylosing spondylitis. Regarding the study as a whole: What appeared characteristic of ankylosing spondylitis blood was a TCR beta motif of under 10 highly homologous variants. CD8+ by phenotype, disease-linked clones were relatively rare in peripheral blood. Prior literature has documented some motif variants in synovial fluid and blood from reactive arthritis.

This clonotype was counted only a few times. Antigen specificity is unknown. From the 5' RACE reads, TCRdb called clonotypes with MiXCR, one entry per CDR3 protein. The sample holds hundreds of thousands of distinct CDR3 sequences, more than 25% seen once. The CDR3 extends over 16 amino acids. The germline V gene encodes CDR1 SGHKS and CDR2 YYEKEE (reference sequence). V lost 1 base and J lost 6, with 17 bases in between. The gene calls are TRBV5-5 and TRBJ1-5; D is unclear. This TCR was recovered from a male donor with ankylosing spondylitis. Material for sequencing was blood, either unsorted or a sorted T cell fraction (not recorded which). CDR3 in DNA: TGTGCCAGCAGCTTGAATGACCCCGGGGATGGTCAGCCCCAGCATTTT. Translation gives CASSLNDPGDGQPQHF. Drawing the rest from reference TRBV5-5 and TRBJ1-5, the complete variable domain is DAGVTQSPTHLIKTRGQQVTLRCSPISGHKSVSWYQQVLGQGPQFIFQYYEKEERGRGNFPDRFSARQFPNYSSELNVNALLLGDSALYLCASSLNDPGDGQPQHFGDGTRLSIL.